There are many counts of the clone carrying this T cell receptor (beta chain). This record belongs to a study of beta chain features in type 1 diabetes. Study at large: Fewer than 140,000,000 sorted cells were examined across all samples.

All of the isolated RNA was reverse transcribed, so expressed TCRB transcripts were sequenced. Sequenced naive, central memory and regulatory T cell samples produced an average of about 3.6 million reads. Produced via immunoSEQ multiplex PCR; TCRdb's table is partial and in-frame only. Among about 160,000 clones listed, approximately 8.1% were seen once. Between the trimmed V and J ends, which lost 0 bases and 14 bases, there was a span of 14 bases. Germline V CDR1 and CDR2: SGHTA, FQGNSA. The CDR3 is 13 amino acids. The receptor was derived from a man aged 18 to 30 in good health. The sequenced material came from central memory CD4+ T cells from blood. The chain links TRBV7-2 to TRBJ2-1; weak D call: TRBD1 (5 bases). The DNA for the CDR3 is TGTGCCAGCAGCTTAGCGTCCCAGGGTCGGGAGTTCTTC. The encoded protein is CASSLASQGREFF.